The present T cell receptor (beta chain) was sequenced within a study of cytomegalovirus exposure and HLA in healthy donors. This CDR3 comprises 14 residues. Germline CDR1 reads SGHTS; CDR2 reads YDEGEE. V was cut by 1 base and J by 6 bases, with 14 bases left in between. Use of 60 Vbeta and 13 Jbeta primers characterized the PCR. Profiled with immunoSEQ multiplex PCR; TCRdb holds only in-frame clones, not every one. The sample has about 99,000 clones; around 60% are singletons. The rearrangement links TRBV5-8 to TRBJ2-7, with a tentative D call TRBD2 (5 bases). The clonotype was recovered from a woman in her 50s in good health and CMV-seronegative. Sequenced sample: PBMCs. The CDR3 DNA is TGTGCCAGCAGCTTGAAGTCGGGGTCGGGCGAGCAGTACTTC. Translated, it gives CASSLKSGSGEQYF.